These 11 T cell receptor beta chains were sequenced from one sample in a study of blood T cell repertoires in COVID-19. The assay was immunoSEQ multiplex PCR, and TCRdb's table has in-frame clones only and misses some. Found here are 250,000 to 350,000 clones, roughly 89% of them singletons; the top ten hold roughly 6.3%. Sample: PBMCs or T cells enriched from blood (not recorded which). The receptors here all came from a middle-aged woman who had recovered from COVID-19.

The rearrangement uses TRBV14 and TRBJ2-3; D is ambiguous. V was pared by 4 bases and J by 4 bases, with 9 bases between. This CDR3 spans 13 amino acids. CDR1 and CDR2 from the germline V gene are SGHDN and FVKESK. CDR3 sequence reads: CASSLSWPDTQYF. The CDR3 nucleotides read TGTGCCAGCAGCCTCTCCTGGCCAGATACGCAGTATTTT.

The CDR3 coding sequence is TGTGCCAGCAGTAATTCGGGAGTTCTTCTCAACGAGCAGTACTTC. It codes for CASSNSGVLLNEQYF. The chain uses TRBV28 and TRBJ2-7, with D perhaps TRBD2 (6 bases). V was clipped by 5 bases and J by 5 bases, with 19 bases between them. CDR1 is MDHEN and CDR2 is SYDVKM in the germline V gene. The CDR3 length is 15 residues.

This clone was seen a handful of times. The chain couples TRBV11-2 to TRBJ1-4, with 7 bases that match TRBD1. The CDR3 is made up of 13 amino acids. Germline trimming cut 8 bases from V and 7 bases from J; bases unmatched to any gene: 7. CDR1 and CDR2 from the germline V gene are SGHAT and FQNNGV. Written as DNA, the CDR3 is TGTGCCAGCGGTTTGACAGGGAGTGAAAAACTGTTTTTT. This codes for CASGLTGSEKLFF.

CDR3 amino acids: CATSDGQTSTQETQYF. Here the CDR3 DNA reads TGTGCCACCAGTGATGGGCAGACATCGACCCAAGAGACCCAGTACTTC. The chain carries TRBV24-1 and TRBJ2-5; D gene unclear. CDR3 length: 16 residues. Trimming took 3 bases from V and 1 from J, leaving 14 bases between them. Germline values: CDR1 KGHDR, CDR2 SFDVKD.

The chain has TRBV7-2 and TRBJ2-4; D is possibly TRBD2 (5 bases). Germline V gives CDR1 SGHTA, CDR2 FQGNSA. With 1 base removed from V and 3 bases from J, the gap between germline ends came to 13 bases. The CDR3 extends over 16 amino acids. The CDR3 DNA is TGTGCCAGCAGCTTAGATCCTTCGGGGTACAAAAACATTCAGTACTTC. This encodes CASSLDPSGYKNIQYF.

The rearrangement joins TRBV10-2 to TRBJ2-7; 12 nucleotides match TRBD2. This CDR3 has 17 amino acids. The trim removed 3 bases at V and 4 bases at J, leaving 10 bases unmatched. Germline loops: CDR1 WSHSY, CDR2 SAAADI. The CDR3 sequence: CASSDMSSGRAGYEQYF. CDR3 nucleotide sequence: TGCGCCAGCAGTGATATGTCTAGCGGGAGGGCCGGGTACGAGCAGTACTTC.

The chain links TRBV5-4 to TRBJ2-3, with a weak D call TRBD1 (5 bases). The germline V gene encodes CDR1 SGHNT and CDR2 YYREEE (reference sequence). The CDR3 has 14 residues. V lost 5 bases and J 0 bases, leaving 10 bases between the germline ends. The DNA of the CDR3 is TGTGCCAGCAGTAGACAGTCTAGCACAGATACGCAGTATTTT. Amino acids: CASSRQSSTDTQYF.

The chain joins TRBV7-2 to TRBJ1-1; D call uncertain. The CDR3 totals 13 residues. Trimming cost V 2 bases and J 0 bases, with 4 bases left between them. Germline CDR1 is SGHTA and CDR2 is FQGNSA. The chain's CDR3 is CASSLQMNTEAFF. Written as DNA, the CDR3 is TGTGCCAGCAGCTTACAAATGAACACTGAAGCTTTCTTT.

The chain combines TRBV15 with TRBJ2-1, with TRBD2 as a possible D gene (5 bases). V lost 5 bases to trimming and J lost 2 bases, with 10 bases between them. In germline, CDR1 is LNHNV, CDR2 YYDKDF (reference sequence). The CDR3 spans 14 residues. CDR3 loop: CATSPGSTYNEQFF. As DNA, the CDR3 is TGTGCCACCAGCCCGGGGTCGACCTACAATGAGCAGTTCTTC.

This clone was seen once. The rearrangement uses TRBV9 and TRBJ2-1, with TRBD2 matching over 12 bases. Trimming took 3 bases from V and 6 from J; bases not matched to a gene: 4. Germline CDR1 and CDR2: SGDLS and YYNGEE. The CDR3 has 15 amino acids. The CDR3 is CASSETSGRSNEQFF. The CDR3 DNA follows: TGTGCCAGCAGCGAAACTAGCGGGAGGAGCAATGAGCAGTTCTTC. Based on the CDR3 plus reference TRBV9 and TRBJ2-1, the full variable domain is DSGVTQTPKHLITATGQRVTLRCSPRSGDLSVYWYQQSLDQGLQFLIQYYNGEERAKGNILERFSAQQFPDLHSELNLSSLELGDSALYFCASSETSGRSNEQFFGPGTRLTVL.

The chain is built from TRBV3-1 (or the pseudogene TRBV3-2) and TRBJ2-5; TRBD2 matches 12 bases. The CDR3 loop spans 17 amino acids. V shed 6 bases and J 5 bases; nucleotides not matched to a gene: 13. Germline CDR1 and CDR2: LGHDT and YNNKEL (reference sequence). The CDR3 reads CASSPPPSGRVGETQYF. The CDR3 DNA follows: TGTGCCAGCAGTCCCCCCCCTAGCGGGAGGGTTGGGGAGACCCAGTACTTC.